This is a list of T cell receptor beta chains from one sample in a study of cytomegalovirus exposure and HLA in healthy donors. TCRdb keeps only in-frame clones here, not all; method: immunoSEQ multiplex PCR. The sample includes around 130,000 clones, more than 80% seen only once; the top ten take less than 7%. The sample taken for sequencing was PBMCs. The receptors shown here come from a woman under 40 in good health and CMV-seropositive. CDR3s include the opening cysteine and the closing phenylalanine or tryptophan. The D gene is left open where the match is weak. Clone size is shown for a subset of rows, as once, few, many or a class of expanded clone.

CDR3	DNA	size	J	D	V
CASSLGTGDQPQHF	TGTGCCAGCAGCTTAGGGACAGGGGATCAGCCCCAGCATTTT	NA	TRBJ1-5	TRBD1	TRBV7-9
CASSTGLYYNEQFF	TGTGCCAGTAGTACGGGACTGTACTACAATGAGCAGTTCTTC	NA	TRBJ2-1	NA	TRBV19
CASSPGGTDTQYF	TGTGCCAGCAGTCCGGGGGGCACAGATACGCAGTATTTT	NA	TRBJ2-3	NA	TRBV2
CASSQGTSGFNEQFF	TGTGCCAGCAGCCAGGGGACTAGTGGGTTCAATGAGCAGTTCTTC	NA	TRBJ2-1	TRBD2	TRBV4-2
CASSLPRLAGTVKETQYF	TGTGCCAGCAGTTTACCTCGACTAGCGGGAACCGTAAAAGAGACCCAGTACTTC	NA	TRBJ2-5	TRBD2	TRBV28
CASSPGTGALNSPLHF	TGTGCCAGCAGTCCCGGGACAGGGGCACTAAATTCACCCCTCCACTTT	NA	TRBJ1-6	TRBD1	TRBV28
CAWSPEGENRYTF	TGTGCCTGGAGTCCAGAGGGGGAGAATCGCTACACCTTC	NA	TRBJ1-2	NA	TRBV30
CASSEEIGGVGQPQHF	TGTGCCAGCAGTGAAGAGATTGGGGGGGTGGGTCAGCCCCAGCATTTT	NA	TRBJ1-5	NA	TRBV6-1
CASSLGPQGNYGYTF	TGCGCCAGCAGCTTGGGCCCCCAGGGGAACTATGGCTACACTTTC	NA	TRBJ1-2	NA	TRBV5-1
CASSREGTEAFF	TGTGCCAGCAGTCGGGAAGGAACTGAAGCTTTCTTT	NA	TRBJ1-1	NA	TRBV28
CASSLGAGGSYEQYF	TGTGCCAGCAGCTTAGGAGCAGGGGGGTCCTACGAGCAGTACTTC	NA	TRBJ2-7	NA	TRBV13
CSAGTGTYEQYF	TGCAGCGCTGGGACAGGAACCTACGAGCAGTACTTC	NA	TRBJ2-7	TRBD1	TRBV29-1
CASSFRTGVNGYTF	TGTGCCAGCAGTTTTAGGACAGGGGTGAACGGCTACACCTTC	NA	TRBJ1-2	TRBD1	TRBV28
CASSYLGEKVRFF	TGTGCCAGCAGTTACCTAGGAGAGAAGGTGCGGTTCTTC	few	TRBJ2-1	NA	TRBV6-5
CATSRDRVSGNTIYF	TGTGCCACCAGCAGAGATCGGGTCTCTGGAAACACCATATATTTT	NA	TRBJ1-3	NA	TRBV15
CALEGDTEAFF	TGTGCCCTCGAGGGGGACACTGAAGCTTTCTTT	NA	TRBJ1-1	NA	TRBV6-1
CASRLTVSLNQPQHF	TGTGCCAGCAGGCTGACAGTGTCCCTCAATCAGCCCCAGCATTTT	few	TRBJ1-5	NA	TRBV28
CASSYGHFANTGELFF	TGTGCCAGCAGCTACGGACACTTCGCGAACACCGGGGAGCTGTTTTTT	NA	TRBJ2-2	NA	TRBV7-9
CASSGGGGTDTQYF	TGTGCCAGCAGCGGCGGGGGAGGGACAGATACGCAGTATTTT	NA	TRBJ2-3	TRBD2	TRBV5-4
CASSETGRAKNIQYF	TGTGCCAGCAGTGAAACAGGAAGGGCCAAAAACATTCAGTACTTC	NA	TRBJ2-4	NA	TRBV6-1
CASSWGDGPYEQYF	TGTGCCAGCAGTTGGGGGGACGGCCCCTACGAGCAGTACTTC	once	TRBJ2-7	NA	TRBV6-5
CASSRGEVWEYEQYF	TGTGCCAGCAGCCGGGGGGAGGTGTGGGAATACGAGCAGTACTTC	NA	TRBJ2-7	NA	TRBV4-2
CASSARGGVETQYF	TGTGCCAGCAGCGCCCGCGGGGGGGTAGAGACCCAGTACTTC	NA	TRBJ2-5	TRBD2	TRBV9
CASSPGQLTGELFF	TGTGCCAGCTCACCTGGACAGCTCACCGGGGAGCTGTTTTTT	NA	TRBJ2-2	NA	TRBV18
CASSLGGLAGGETQYF	TGCGCCAGCAGCTTGGGGGGGCTAGCGGGAGGCGAGACCCAGTACTTC	NA	TRBJ2-5	TRBD2	TRBV5-1
CATSRVETSGFGELFF	TGTGCCACCAGCAGAGTTGAGACCAGCGGTTTCGGGGAGCTGTTTTTT	NA	TRBJ2-2	NA	TRBV15
CASSQGLDTEAFF	TGTGCCAGCAGTCAGGGGCTGGACACTGAAGCTTTCTTT	NA	TRBJ1-1	NA	TRBV7-9
CASSQQGGTEAFF	TGTGCCAGCAGCCAACAGGGTGGAACTGAAGCTTTCTTT	NA	TRBJ1-1	NA	TRBV7-9
CASSWVLAESTDTQYF	TGTGCCAGCAGCTGGGTCCTGGCGGAAAGCACAGATACGCAGTATTTT	NA	TRBJ2-3	NA	TRBV5-8
CASSLGLAQETQYF	TGCGCCAGCAGTCTTGGACTAGCTCAAGAGACCCAGTACTTC	NA	TRBJ2-5	TRBD2	TRBV4-1
CASGASGSPNTQYF	TGTGCCAGCGGGGCTAGCGGGAGTCCTAATACGCAGTATTTT	NA	TRBJ2-3	TRBD2	TRBV2
CSARREGTEAFF	TGCAGCGCCAGGAGGGAGGGCACTGAAGCTTTCTTT	NA	TRBJ1-1	NA	TRBV29-1
CASSPRGGSGNTIYF	TGTGCCAGCTCCCCGAGGGGGGGCTCTGGAAACACCATATATTTT	NA	TRBJ1-3	NA	TRBV19
CSVEEPGQGAPRGQFF	TGCAGCGTTGAAGAGCCGGGACAGGGGGCGCCAAGGGGGCAGTTCTTC	NA	TRBJ2-1	TRBD1	TRBV29-1
CASSLKGAPYGYTF	TGTGCCAGCAGCTTGAAGGGGGCGCCGTATGGCTACACCTTC	NA	TRBJ1-2	TRBD1	TRBV5-4
CASSLATGRAFF	TGTGCCAGCAGTTTAGCGACAGGTCGAGCTTTCTTT	NA	TRBJ1-1	NA	TRBV28
CASSPRGGVDGELFF	TGTGCCAGCAGCCCTAGGGGGGGAGTGGACGGGGAGCTGTTTTTT	NA	TRBJ2-2	NA	TRBV7-3
CARTGPRYEQYF	TGCGCCAGGACAGGGCCCAGGTACGAGCAGTACTTC	NA	TRBJ2-7	TRBD1	TRBV23-1
CASSYMASGANVLTF	TGTGCCAGCAGTTACATGGCCTCTGGGGCCAACGTCCTGACTTTC	NA	TRBJ2-6	NA	TRBV6-5
CASSEAPSLANEKLFF	TGTGCCAGCAGTGAAGCCCCCTCACTGGCTAATGAAAAACTGTTTTTT	NA	TRBJ1-4	NA	TRBV2
CASHRGLAGLSSYEQYF	TGTGCCAGCCATAGGGGGCTAGCGGGACTTAGCTCCTACGAGCAGTACTTC	NA	TRBJ2-7	TRBD2	TRBV2
CASQVAGANVLTF	TGCGCCAGTCAGGTAGCTGGGGCCAACGTCCTGACTTTC	once	TRBJ2-6	NA	TRBV10-2
CASSQGDGQGDGDTEAFF	TGCGCCAGCAGCCAAGGGGATGGACAGGGGGATGGGGACACTGAAGCTTTCTTT	NA	TRBJ1-1	TRBD1	TRBV4-1
CASSIGREAGLQYF	TGTGCCAGTAGTATAGGGAGGGAAGCGGGACTTCAGTACTTC	NA	TRBJ2-4	TRBD2	TRBV19
CASSLAPTTLGETQYF	TGCGCCAGCAGCTTGGCCCCAACCACACTAGGGGAGACCCAGTACTTC	NA	TRBJ2-5	NA	TRBV5-1
CSVGGSATNEKLFF	TGCAGCGTTGGGGGCAGTGCAACTAATGAAAAACTGTTTTTT	NA	TRBJ1-4	NA	TRBV29-1
CAISHLNPGELNYGYTF	TGTGCCATCAGTCACCTAAACCCAGGGGAATTGAACTATGGCTACACCTTC	NA	TRBJ1-2	NA	TRBV10-3
CASSMGWVETQYF	TGTGCCAGTAGTATGGGCTGGGTAGAGACCCAGTACTTC	NA	TRBJ2-5	NA	TRBV19
CASSHPGGNEQYF	TGTGCCAGCAGCCACCCCGGCGGAAACGAGCAGTACTTC	NA	TRBJ2-7	NA	TRBV5-4
CASSALGGEFF	TGTGCCAGCAGCGCCCTCGGGGGGGAGTTCTTC	NA	TRBJ2-1	TRBD2	TRBV2
CASSPKTGGGGYTF	TGTGCCAGCTCCCCCAAGACAGGAGGCGGTGGCTACACCTTC	NA	TRBJ1-2	NA	TRBV18
CASSSRDRGVVGEQFF	TGTGCCAGCAGCTCGAGGGACAGGGGTGTAGTAGGTGAGCAGTTCTTC	NA	TRBJ2-1	TRBD1	TRBV5-4
CASSRGYEQYF	TGTGCCAGTAGTAGAGGTTACGAGCAGTACTTC	NA	TRBJ2-7	NA	TRBV19
CASSAPGRDTEAFF	TGTGCCAGCAGCGCTCCAGGGAGGGACACTGAAGCTTTCTTT	NA	TRBJ1-1	NA	TRBV9
CASSLPGGFEQYF	TGCGCCAGCAGCCTCCCAGGGGGCTTCGAGCAGTACTTC	few	TRBJ2-7	TRBD1	TRBV5-1
CASSFGTSGGSDTQYF	TGTGCCAGCAGCTTCGGGACTAGCGGGGGGTCAGATACGCAGTATTTT	NA	TRBJ2-3	TRBD2	TRBV5-4
CASSRGLSNEKLFF	TGTGCCAGCAGCAGGGGGCTGAGTAATGAAAAACTGTTTTTT	NA	TRBJ1-4	TRBD1	TRBV6-5
CAWRRVPGQETQYF	TGTGCCTGGAGGAGGGTCCCGGGTCAAGAGACCCAGTACTTC	NA	TRBJ2-5	NA	TRBV30